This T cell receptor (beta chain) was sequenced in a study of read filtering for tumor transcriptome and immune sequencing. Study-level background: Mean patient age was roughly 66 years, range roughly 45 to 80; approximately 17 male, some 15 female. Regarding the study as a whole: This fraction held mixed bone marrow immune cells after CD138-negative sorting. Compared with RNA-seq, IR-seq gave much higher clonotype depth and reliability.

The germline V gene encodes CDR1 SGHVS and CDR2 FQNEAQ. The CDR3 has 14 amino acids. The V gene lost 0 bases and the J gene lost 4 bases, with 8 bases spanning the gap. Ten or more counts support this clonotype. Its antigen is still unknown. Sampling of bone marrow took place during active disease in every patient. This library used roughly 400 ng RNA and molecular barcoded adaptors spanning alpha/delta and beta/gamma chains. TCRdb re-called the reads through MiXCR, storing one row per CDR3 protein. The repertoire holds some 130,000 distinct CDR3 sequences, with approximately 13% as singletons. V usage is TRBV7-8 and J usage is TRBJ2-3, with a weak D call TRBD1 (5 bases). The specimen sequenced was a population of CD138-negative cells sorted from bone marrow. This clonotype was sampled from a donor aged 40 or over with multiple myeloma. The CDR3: CASSLASGSDTQYF. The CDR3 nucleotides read TGTGCCAGCAGCTTAGCGTCAGGGTCAGATACGCAGTATTTT. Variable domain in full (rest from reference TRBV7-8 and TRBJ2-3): GAGVSQSPRYKVAKRGQDVALRCDPISGHVSLFWYQQALGQGPEFLTYFQNEAQLDKSGLPSDRFFAERPEGSVSTLKIQRTQQEDSAVYLCASSLASGSDTQYFGPGTRLTVL.